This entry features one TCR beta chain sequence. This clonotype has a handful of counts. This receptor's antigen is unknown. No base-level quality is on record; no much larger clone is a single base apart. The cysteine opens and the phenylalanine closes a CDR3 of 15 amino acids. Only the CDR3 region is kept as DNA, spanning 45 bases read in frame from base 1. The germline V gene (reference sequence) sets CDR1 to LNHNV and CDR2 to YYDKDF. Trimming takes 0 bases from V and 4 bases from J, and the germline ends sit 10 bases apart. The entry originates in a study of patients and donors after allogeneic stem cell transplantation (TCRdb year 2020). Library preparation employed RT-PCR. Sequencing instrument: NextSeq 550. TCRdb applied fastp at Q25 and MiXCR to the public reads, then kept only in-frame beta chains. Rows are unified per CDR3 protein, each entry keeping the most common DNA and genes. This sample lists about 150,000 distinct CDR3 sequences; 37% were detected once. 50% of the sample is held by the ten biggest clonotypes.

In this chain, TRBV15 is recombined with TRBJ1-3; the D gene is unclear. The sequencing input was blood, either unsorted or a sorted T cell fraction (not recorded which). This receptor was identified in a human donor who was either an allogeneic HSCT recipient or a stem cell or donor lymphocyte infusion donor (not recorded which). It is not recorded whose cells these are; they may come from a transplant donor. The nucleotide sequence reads TGTGCCACCAGCAGAGATCGGTCATCAGGAAACACCATATATTTT. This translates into CATSRDRSSGNTIYF.